The 10 T cell receptor beta chains given below trace back to one sample, sequenced in a study of CDR3 diversity in severe acne. MiXCR was run by TCRdb on the PCR reads, yielding one entry per CDR3 protein. The sample lists about 90,000 distinct CDR3 sequences, under 55% occurring once. The specimen sequenced was blood. These receptors all come from a male donor with severe acne vulgaris.

Many counts were recorded for this clonotype. The genes are TRBV20-1 and TRBJ2-7; TRBD1 matches 7 bases. The CDR3 has 15 residues. CDR1 DFQATT and CDR2 SNEGSKA come from the germline V gene (reference sequence). With 5 bases clipped from V and 2 bases from J, the junction kept 12 bases outside the gene matches. CDR3 amino acids: CSAYLDRETTYEQYF. The DNA for the CDR3 is TGCAGTGCTTATCTCGACAGGGAGACTACCTACGAGCAGTACTTC.

This sequence joins TRBV7-8 and TRBJ2-2; 8 bases map to TRBD2. Losses at the gene ends were 3 bases for V and 8 bases for J; bases not matched to a gene: 11. This CDR3 has 16 residues. Germline CDR1 reads SGHVS; CDR2 reads FQNEAQ. The CDR3 DNA follows: TGTGCCAGCAGCTTCTACGGGAGGGTTGGCACGGGGGAGCTGTTTTTT. Protein: CASSFYGRVGTGELFF.

This clonotype was counted between two and nine times. The rearrangement joins TRBV6-5 to TRBJ2-1; 8 nucleotides align to TRBD1. Per the germline V gene, CDR1 is MNHEY and CDR2 is SVGAGI. The CDR3 is made up of 13 amino acids. The trim removed 4 bases at V and 6 bases at J, leaving 2 bases unmatched. The CDR3 DNA reads TGTGCCAGCAGTTCGGGACAGGTCAATGAGCAGTTCTTC. Translation gives CASSSGQVNEQFF.

This clonotype appeared once. The chain combines TRBV2 with TRBJ2-7, with D perhaps TRBD2 (5 bases). V was shortened by 4 bases and J by 3 bases, with 13 bases between the two germline ends. The CDR3 is made up of 14 amino acids. Germline V gives CDR1 SNHLY, CDR2 FYNNEI. This chain's CDR3 is CASSGEYYIYEQYF. Written as DNA, the CDR3 is TGTGCCAGCAGTGGGGAGTACTACATCTACGAGCAGTACTTC. Combining the CDR3 with reference TRBV2 and TRBJ2-7 gives the whole variable domain EPEVTQTPSHQVTQMGQEVILRCVPISNHLYFYWYRQILGQKVEFLVSFYNNEISEKSEIFDDQFSVERPDGSNFTLKIRSTKLEDSAMYFCASSGEYYIYEQYFGPGTRLTVT.

This chain connects TRBV20-1 to TRBJ2-7; perhaps TRBD1 as D (6 bases). Germline assignment: CDR1 DFQATT and CDR2 SNEGSKA (reference sequence). The CDR3 is made up of 12 amino acids. V gave up 4 bases and J gave up 3 bases, with 10 bases separating them. The CDR3 is CSATDRNYEQYF. CDR3 nucleotide sequence: TGCAGTGCTACGGACAGAAACTACGAGCAGTACTTC.

This chain links TRBV28 with TRBJ2-7; 14 bases match TRBD2. Germline V gives CDR1 MDHEN, CDR2 SYDVKM. V lost 5 bases, J lost 6 bases, and 3 bases stayed unmatched. This CDR3 is built from 14 residues. The CDR3 DNA reads TGTGCCAGCAGTCTGGGACTAGCGGGAGTCGAGCAGTACTTC. Translation: CASSLGLAGVEQYF.

The V gene is TRBV25-1, the J gene TRBJ1-6, with D possibly matching TRBD1 (5 bases). V lost 5 bases, J lost 3 bases, and 14 bases lay in between. Per germline, CDR1 MGHDK and CDR2 SYGVNS. The length of the CDR3 is 16 residues. The CDR3 reads CASSYQPGIYNSPLHF. For the CDR3, the DNA is TGTGCCAGCAGTTATCAACCAGGGATCTATAATTCACCCCTCCACTTT.

This clonotype was detected a few times. This sequence joins TRBV9 and TRBJ2-1, with 8 positions matching TRBD2. CDR3 size: 16 residues. From germline, CDR1 is SGDLS and CDR2 YYNGEE. Germline trimming cut 2 bases from V and 8 bases from J; bases unmatched to any gene: 12. The CDR3 DNA is TGTGCCAGCAGCGTCGGAAGGCTAGCGGGTGGCCATGAGCAGTTCTTC. It codes for CASSVGRLAGGHEQFF.

Ten or more counts support this clonotype. This chain links TRBV7-3 with TRBJ2-3; TRBD2 agrees at 11 bases. V dropped 3 bases and J dropped 4; count of bases not matched to a gene: 6. The CDR3 is 16 amino acids. The V gene's germline CDR1 is SGHTA and CDR2 FQGTGA. As DNA, the CDR3 is TGTGCCAGCAGCTTGGGCGGACTAGCGGGCGCAGATACGCAGTATTTT. It yields the protein CASSLGGLAGADTQYF.

The CDR3 DNA follows: TGCAGCGCCCCCCGGGACAGCCCCACAGATACGCAGTATTTT. Protein: CSAPRDSPTDTQYF. The J gene is TRBJ2-3, the V gene TRBV29-1; 7 bases are a match to TRBD1. CDR3 length: 14 amino acids. Trimming at V came to 7 bases and at J to 2 bases, leaving 9 bases not matched to a gene. Germline values: CDR1 SQVTM, CDR2 ANQGSEA.